Below are 32 T cell receptor beta chains sequenced from a single sample in a study of blood T cell repertoires in COVID-19. Using immunoSEQ multiplex PCR, the repertoire was profiled, and TCRdb retains in-frame clones only, with some absent. The sample comprises about 80,000 clones, around 77% of which are singletons, and approximately 16% rests with the top ten. The sequenced sample was peripheral blood. The receptors derive from a man in his sixties or seventies with active or convalescent COVID-19.

The J gene is TRBJ1-6, the V gene TRBV19; no firm D call. Trimming cost V 0 bases and J 7 bases, with 10 bases left between them. The CDR3 extends over 15 amino acids. Looked up from germline, CDR1 is LNHDA and CDR2 is SQIVND (reference sequence). CDR3 residues: CASSIDRRSNSPLHF. The DNA for the CDR3 is TGTGCCAGTAGTATAGATCGCAGGTCGAATTCACCCCTCCACTTT.

The chain couples TRBV5-1 to TRBJ2-1; D not certain. The CDR3 has 15 amino acids. The V end lost 2 bases, the J end lost 7 bases, and 16 bases lay between the germline ends. In germline, CDR1 is SGHRS, CDR2 YFSETQ. The DNA of the CDR3 is TGCGCCAGCAGCTTCTCCACCATCCCTCAGAATGAGCAGTTCTTC. It is translated as CASSFSTIPQNEQFF. The entire variable domain, with the rest obtained from reference TRBV5-1 and TRBJ2-1, is as follows: KAGVTQTPRYLIKTRGQQVTLSCSPISGHRSVSWYQQTPGQGLQFLFEYFSETQRNKGNFPGRFSGRQFSNSRSEMNVSTLELGDSALYLCASSFSTIPQNEQFFGPGTRLTVL.

V is TRBV6-5 and J is TRBJ2-7, with D maybe TRBD2 (6 bases). The CDR3 has 13 amino acids. Germline V CDR1 and CDR2: MNHEY, SVGAGI. The germline V and J ends were trimmed by 7 bases and 3 bases, with 13 bases remaining between them. The CDR3 region is CASTGGVHYEQYF. The DNA of the CDR3 is TGTGCCAGCACTGGAGGGGTACACTACGAGCAGTACTTC.

On this clone: This sample includes further DNA sequences coding for the same CDR3. The V and J genes are TRBV4-1 and TRBJ1-5; TRBD1 matches 8 bases. Germline CDR1 is MGHRA and CDR2 is YSYEKL. This CDR3 spans 15 amino acids. With 0 bases clipped from V and 7 bases from J, the junction kept 5 bases outside the gene matches. CDR3 loop: CASSQEVTGDQPQHF. The CDR3 DNA reads as TGCGCCAGCAGCCAAGAAGTGACAGGGGACCAGCCCCAGCATTTT.

A few counts support this clone. This chain links TRBV2 with TRBJ1-5; no firm D call. Per the germline V gene, CDR1 is SNHLY and CDR2 is FYNNEI. The CDR3 consists of 14 residues. With 1 base removed from V and 0 bases from J, the gap between germline ends came to 4 bases. CDR3 sequence (DNA): TGTGCCAGCAGTGAAGACAGTAGCAATCAGCCCCAGCATTTT. It codes for CASSEDSSNQPQHF.

CDR3 bases: TGTGCCAGCAGTGTACCGGGACTAGGTGTATTTGATACGCAGTATTTT. Its translation is CASSVPGLGVFDTQYF. This chain joins TRBV6-1 and TRBJ2-3, with 8 bases fitting TRBD2. The CDR3 is 16 residues long. Germline V gives CDR1 MNHNS, CDR2 SASEGT. The junction had 12 bases not matched to a gene; V was cut back by 4 bases and J by 6 bases.

The chain uses TRBV14 and TRBJ1-3; D possibly corresponds to TRBD1 (5 bases). The CDR3 spans 14 residues. Germline assignment: CDR1 SGHDN and CDR2 FVKESK. V gave up 10 bases and J gave up 0 bases, with 13 bases separating them. CDR3 in amino acids: CATHRKPSGNTIYF. The CDR3 DNA reads as TGTGCCACGCACAGGAAACCCTCTGGAAACACCATATATTTT.

This clone has more than one count but fewer than ten. V and J are TRBV10-3 and TRBJ2-7; no clear D. Germline V gene data show CDR1 as ENHRY and CDR2 as SYGVKD. Between the trimmed V and J ends, which lost 0 bases and 5 bases, there was a span of 14 bases. The CDR3 is 15 residues long. The CDR3 loop reads CAISESAGLLDEQYF. CDR3 in DNA: TGTGCCATCAGTGAGTCGGCAGGTCTGTTGGACGAGCAGTACTTC.

The V gene is TRBV11-2, the J gene TRBJ1-1; D is unresolved. The CDR3 has 12 residues. Germline V lookup: CDR1 SGHAT, CDR2 FQNNGV. V lost 5 bases and J 11 bases, leaving 15 bases between the germline ends. The DNA of the CDR3 is TGTGCCAGCAGCCAAGGCAGGCATCGGGCTTTCTTT. Translation: CASSQGRHRAFF. The whole variable domain, remainder taken from reference TRBV11-2 and TRBJ1-1, is EAGVAQSPRYKIIEKRQSVAFWCNPISGHATLYWYQQILGQGPKLLIQFQNNGVVDDSQLPKDRFSAERLKGVDSTLKIQPAKLEDSAVYLCASSQGRHRAFFGQGTRLTVV.

This clone was detected a few times. This sequence joins TRBV2 and TRBJ1-5; 7 bases align to TRBD1. Germline trimming cut 4 bases from V and 2 bases from J; bases unmatched to any gene: 5. The CDR3 is made up of 15 amino acids. Germline assignment: CDR1 SNHLY and CDR2 FYNNEI. The CDR3 loop reads CASSVTGSGNQPQHF. CDR3 DNA: TGTGCCAGCAGTGTGACAGGGTCTGGCAATCAGCCCCAGCATTTT. The full variable domain, in which reference TRBV2 and TRBJ1-5 provide the parts outside the CDR3, is EPEVTQTPSHQVTQMGQEVILRCVPISNHLYFYWYRQILGQKVEFLVSFYNNEISEKSEIFDDQFSVERPDGSNFTLKIRSTKLEDSAMYFCASSVTGSGNQPQHFGDGTRLSIL.

The chain carries TRBV7-9 and TRBJ1-1; perhaps TRBD1 as D (5 bases). Looked up from germline, CDR1 is SEHNR and CDR2 is FQNEAQ (reference sequence). The CDR3 contains 14 residues. V lost 5 bases and J 4 bases, leaving 14 bases between the germline ends. CDR3 nucleotides: TGTGCCAGCAGCCCGCGGGACGACGGCACTGAAGCTTTCTTT. Protein sequence: CASSPRDDGTEAFF.

The chain employs TRBV28 and TRBJ2-5, with a possible D match to TRBD2 (6 bases). The germline V gene has CDR1 MDHEN and CDR2 SYDVKM. There are 15 residues in the CDR3. Trimming pared 7 bases from V and 4 bases from J, leaving 19 bases between. CDR3 sequence: CASISASASAETQYF. The CDR3 DNA sequence: TGTGCCAGCATATCGGCTAGCGCCAGTGCAGAGACCCAGTACTTC. The entire variable domain, with the rest obtained from reference TRBV28 and TRBJ2-5, is as follows: DVKVTQSSRYLVKRTGEKVFLECVQDMDHENMFWYRQDPGLGLRLIYFSYDVKMKEKGDIPEGYSVSREKKERFSLILESASTNQTSMYLCASISASASAETQYFGPGTRLLVL.

CDR3 amino acids: CASSGQGKNIQYF. Written as DNA, the CDR3 is TGTGCCAGCAGTGGGCAGGGGAAAAACATTCAGTACTTC. The rearrangement joins TRBV28 to TRBJ2-4; tentative D call: TRBD1 (6 bases). The CDR3 is 13 residues long. The germline V and J ends were trimmed by 5 bases and 4 bases, with 9 bases remaining between them. Germline V lookup: CDR1 MDHEN, CDR2 SYDVKM.

CDR3 sequence reads: CASSDAGFAGNTIYF. For the CDR3, the DNA is TGCGCCAGCAGTGATGCGGGGTTCGCTGGAAACACCATATATTTT. This chain connects TRBV10-2 to TRBJ1-3; D uncertain. V was clipped by 3 bases and J by 2 bases, with 11 bases between them. This CDR3 contains 15 residues. CDR1 and CDR2 (germline): WSHSY, SAAADI.

J is TRBJ2-7 and V is TRBV10-1; 11 bases agree with TRBD1. The CDR3 is 15 residues long. The V gene end was trimmed by 4 bases and the J gene end by 4 bases; junction bases not matched to a gene: 6. The germline V gene encodes CDR1 WNHNN and CDR2 SYGVQD (reference sequence). CDR3: CASSGPGQGGYEQYF. In DNA form, the CDR3 reads TGCGCCAGCAGTGGCCCGGGACAGGGGGGGTACGAGCAGTACTTC.

The chain has TRBV30 and TRBJ1-2, with TRBD1 matching 9 bases. CDR3 length: 12 residues. Per the germline V gene, CDR1 is GTSNPN and CDR2 is SVGIG (reference sequence). Trimming removed 5 bases from V and 2 bases from J; junction bases left unmatched: 0. CDR3 nucleotide sequence: TGTGCCTGGGGGACAGGGAACTATGGCTACACCTTC. Amino acids: CAWGTGNYGYTF.

The CDR3 coding sequence is TGTGCCAGCAGCCAACAGGGGCTGTATTTCTTC. It is translated as CASSQQGLYFF. The chain carries TRBV4-2 and TRBJ2-1; the D gene is possibly TRBD1 (6 bases). Deletions cut 2 bases from V and 16 bases from J, with 12 bases between. This CDR3 comprises 11 residues. CDR1 and CDR2 (germline): LGHNA, YNFKEQ.

The J gene is TRBJ2-2, the V gene TRBV24-1, with 8 bases that match TRBD1. The CDR3 spans 16 residues. V lost 4 bases to trimming and J lost 0 bases; unmatched junction nucleotides: 3. The germline V gene encodes CDR1 KGHDR and CDR2 SFDVKD. CDR3 in amino acids: CATSDPTGANTGELFF. The CDR3 nucleotides are TGTGCCACCAGTGACCCGACAGGGGCGAACACCGGGGAGCTGTTTTTT.

The V and J genes are TRBV5-6 and TRBJ2-3, with unresolved D. The V end was cut by 4 bases, the J end by 6 bases, with 9 bases between. Germline V gives CDR1 SGHDT, CDR2 YYEEEE. The CDR3 is 12 residues long. The DNA of the CDR3 is TGTGCCAGCAGCCCAACCAGGGATACGCAGTATTTT. Its protein product is CASSPTRDTQYF.

The chain employs TRBV5-1 and TRBJ1-3; maybe TRBD1 (5 bases). The CDR3 covers 15 residues. Germline assignment: CDR1 SGHRS and CDR2 YFSETQ. The V end lost 4 bases, the J end lost 4 bases, and 15 bases lay between the germline ends. The CDR3 sequence: CASSLLGVSGNTIYF. The CDR3 DNA reads TGCGCCAGCAGCCTATTAGGGGTATCCGGAAACACCATATATTTT.

The chain carries TRBV28 and TRBJ1-4; 8 positions match TRBD1. This CDR3 contains 12 residues. Germline trimming cut 8 bases from V and 8 bases from J; bases unmatched to any gene: 4. Germline V gives CDR1 MDHEN, CDR2 SYDVKM. The CDR3 sequence is CASGTGFEKLFF. The CDR3 nucleotides read TGTGCCAGCGGGACAGGCTTCGAAAAACTGTTTTTT.

The chain joins TRBV5-1 to TRBJ2-5; 13 positions match TRBD2. The germline gives CDR1 SGHRS, CDR2 YFSETQ. The length of the CDR3 is 17 residues. V lost 3 bases, J lost 4 bases, and 9 bases stayed unmatched. The DNA for the CDR3 is TGCGCCAGCAGCTCAGGGACTAGCGGGGACCTGGGAGAGACCCAGTACTTC. It is translated as CASSSGTSGDLGETQYF.

Only a few counts were recorded for this clone. The rearrangement joins TRBV2 to TRBJ1-5; D is perhaps TRBD1 (5 bases). The germline V gene has CDR1 SNHLY and CDR2 FYNNEI. V was shortened by 7 bases and J by 6 bases, with 13 bases between the two germline ends. CDR3 length equals 13 residues. The CDR3 is CASTTSGAQPQHF. In nucleotides, the CDR3 is TGTGCCAGCACTACCAGCGGGGCTCAGCCCCAGCATTTT.

This chain connects TRBV30 to TRBJ1-2, with 7 bases identical to TRBD1. Trimming at V came to 2 bases and at J to 10 bases, leaving 10 bases not matched to a gene. The CDR3 length is 13 residues. The germline V gene encodes CDR1 GTSNPN and CDR2 SVGIG (reference sequence). The CDR3 spells CAWSPLGQGDYTF. As DNA, the CDR3 is TGTGCCTGGAGTCCTCTCGGCCAGGGGGACTACACCTTC.

This CDR3 reads CASRRQIGTEAFF. The CDR3 DNA reads as TGTGCCAGCAGAAGACAGATCGGCACTGAAGCTTTCTTT. The chain combines TRBV6-5 with TRBJ1-1; perhaps TRBD1 as D (5 bases). CDR3 length equals 13 residues. V was shortened by 6 bases and J by 4 bases, with 12 bases between the two germline ends. CDR1 MNHEY and CDR2 SVGAGI come from the germline V gene.

This chain links TRBV18 with TRBJ2-1; 9 nucleotides line up with TRBD1. The CDR3 runs to 15 residues. After removal of 2 bases from V and 6 bases from J, the junction contained 5 bases not matched to a gene. Per the germline V gene, CDR1 is KGHSH and CDR2 is LQKENI. The CDR3: CASSPGTGTGNEQFF. In nucleotides, the CDR3 is TGTGCCAGCTCACCAGGGACAGGGACTGGCAATGAGCAGTTCTTC.

The chain employs TRBV6-6 and TRBJ2-7, with 7 bases matching TRBD1. The CDR3 loop spans 14 amino acids. Germline assignment: CDR1 MNHNY and CDR2 SVGAGI (reference sequence). V was clipped by 5 bases and J by 5 bases; unmatched bases: 9. The CDR3 sequence is CASSTQGKQNEQYF. The CDR3 nucleotides read TGTGCCAGCAGTACACAGGGGAAACAAAACGAGCAGTACTTC.

The CDR3 here is CASTVSSYNSPLHF. CDR3 sequence (DNA): TGTGCCAGCACAGTCAGCTCCTATAATTCACCCCTCCACTTT. The rearrangement links TRBV28 to TRBJ1-6; D unclear. The length of the CDR3 is 14 residues. The V end was cut by 7 bases, the J end by 0 bases, with 7 bases between. CDR1 and CDR2 from the germline V gene are MDHEN and SYDVKM.

The V and J genes are TRBV28 and TRBJ2-3, with 13 bases that match TRBD2. The CDR3 is 17 amino acids. Germline trimming cut 5 bases from V and 2 bases from J; bases unmatched to any gene: 7. Germline V lookup: CDR1 MDHEN, CDR2 SYDVKM. The CDR3 DNA reads TGTGCCAGCAGTCCCCGGACTAGCGGGGGATTCACAGATACGCAGTATTTT. Translating gives CASSPRTSGGFTDTQYF.

The J gene is TRBJ2-5, the V gene TRBV6-2 or TRBV6-3, with a weak D call TRBD2 (6 bases). Germline lookup yields CDR1 MNHEY and CDR2 SVGEGT. This CDR3 region has 16 residues. V was shortened by 6 bases and J by 1 base, with 18 bases between the two germline ends. This CDR3 is CASSSRGTLFQETQYF. The DNA of the CDR3 is TGTGCCAGCAGCTCCCGGGGGACGTTATTCCAAGAGACCCAGTACTTC.

The rearrangement links TRBV9 to TRBJ1-5; D might be TRBD1 (6 bases). Per the germline V gene, CDR1 is SGDLS and CDR2 is YYNGEE. V was clipped by 4 bases and J by 5 bases, with 10 bases between them. The CDR3 extends over 13 amino acids. The CDR3 protein is CASSIRGDQPQHF. The CDR3 nucleotides are TGTGCCAGCAGCATCAGGGGAGATCAGCCCCAGCATTTT.

The V and J genes are TRBV18 and TRBJ2-3; weak D call: TRBD1 (6 bases). Germline-derived CDR1 and CDR2 are KGHSH and LQKENI. Between the trimmed V and J ends, which lost 5 bases and 0 bases, there was a span of 12 bases. The CDR3 has 15 amino acids. The chain's CDR3 is CASSSGTSSTDTQYF. The CDR3 region has the DNA TGTGCCAGCTCATCAGGGACATCTAGCACAGATACGCAGTATTTT.